This TCR beta chain was captured by sequencing in a study of T cell repertoires in cytomegalovirus infection. Across the study: CMV infection and matching HLA type were both indicated by public TCR beta signatures. Study-level findings and limits: The study identified carriers of CMV plus the relevant HLA from cumulative public TCR beta family frequency. Dominating the ex vivo response were TCR beta clonotypes that were CMV-specific and HLA-C-restricted.

TCRdb reprocessed the reads via MiXCR and lists one record per CDR3 protein. The sample yields about 530,000 distinct CDR3 sequences, 26% seen once. CDR1 MNHNS and CDR2 SASEGT come from the germline V gene. The CDR3 has 16 amino acids. V was cut by 1 base and J by 1 base, with 11 bases left in between. Details on this clonotype: Its antigen is undetermined.

The sequence derives from a human donor in good health (CMV status not recorded). Some clones in this sample may be carry-over from other donors' samples. The sample taken for sequencing was PBMCs. This sequence joins TRBV6-1 and TRBJ1-3; D is uncertain. Written as DNA, the CDR3 is TGTGCCAGCAGTGAAGGTCTCAGATCTTCTGGAAACACCATATATTTT. Translation gives CASSEGLRSSGNTIYF.